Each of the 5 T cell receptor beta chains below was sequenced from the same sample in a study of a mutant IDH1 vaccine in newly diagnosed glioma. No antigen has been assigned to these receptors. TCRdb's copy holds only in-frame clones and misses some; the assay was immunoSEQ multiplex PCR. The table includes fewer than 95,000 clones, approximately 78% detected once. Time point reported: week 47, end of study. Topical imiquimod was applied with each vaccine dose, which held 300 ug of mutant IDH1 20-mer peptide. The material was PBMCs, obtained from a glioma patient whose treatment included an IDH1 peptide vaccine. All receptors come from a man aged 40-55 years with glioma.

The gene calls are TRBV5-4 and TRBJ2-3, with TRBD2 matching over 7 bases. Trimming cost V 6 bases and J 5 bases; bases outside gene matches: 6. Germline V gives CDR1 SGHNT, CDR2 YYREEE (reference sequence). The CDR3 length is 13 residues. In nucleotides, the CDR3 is TGTGCCAGCACCCGGGGGGATGAAGATACGCAGTATTTT. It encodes CASTRGDEDTQYF.

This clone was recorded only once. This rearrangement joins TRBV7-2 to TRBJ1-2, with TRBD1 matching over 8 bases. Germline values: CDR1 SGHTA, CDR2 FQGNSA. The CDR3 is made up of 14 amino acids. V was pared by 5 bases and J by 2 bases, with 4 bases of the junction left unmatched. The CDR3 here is CASSPRGQNYGYTF. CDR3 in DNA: TGTGCCAGCAGCCCCAGGGGGCAAAACTATGGCTACACCTTC.

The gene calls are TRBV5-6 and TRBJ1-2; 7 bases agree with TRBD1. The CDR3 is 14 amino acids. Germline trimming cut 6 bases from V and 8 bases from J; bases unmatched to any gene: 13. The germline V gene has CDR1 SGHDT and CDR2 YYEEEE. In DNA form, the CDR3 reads TGTGCCAGCACCCCAGAGGGAGGGGGCAGCGGCTACACCTTC. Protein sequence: CASTPEGGGSGYTF.

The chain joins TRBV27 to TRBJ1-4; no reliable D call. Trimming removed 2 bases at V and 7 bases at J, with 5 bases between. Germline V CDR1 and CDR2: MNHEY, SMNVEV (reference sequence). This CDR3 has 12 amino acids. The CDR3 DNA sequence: TGTGCCAGCAGTTTAACTCGTGAAAAACTGTTTTTT. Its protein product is CASSLTREKLFF.

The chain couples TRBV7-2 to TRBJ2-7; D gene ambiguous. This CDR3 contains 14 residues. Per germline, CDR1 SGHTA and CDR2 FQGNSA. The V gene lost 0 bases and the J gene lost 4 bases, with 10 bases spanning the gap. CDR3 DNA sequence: TGTGCCAGCAGCTTAGCGTTACCAACTTACGAGCAGTACTTC. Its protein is CASSLALPTYEQYF.